A selection of T cell receptor beta chains follows, all from one sample in a study of T cells after posttransplantation cyclophosphamide. The table came from immunoSEQ multiplex PCR; TCRdb's copy has only in-frame clones and leaves some out. Counted here are tens of thousands of clones, 92% occurring once; the ten biggest clones make up 3% to 3.5%. Specimen: PBMCs. The receptor set was obtained from a woman between 50 and 59 years old in good health and a related stem cell transplant donor. CDR3s include the opening cysteine and the closing phenylalanine or tryptophan. D genes are given only for firm matches. Size is omitted from some rows. Given values are once, few, many or a class for expanded clones.

>once|TRBV29-1|NA|TRBJ1-1
CSVVQGPDTEAFF
TGCAGCGTTGTTCAGGGCCCTGACACTGAAGCTTTCTTT
>few|TRBV2|TRBD1|TRBJ1-3
CASSGQVASGNTIYF
TGTGCCAGCAGCGGACAGGTAGCCTCTGGAAACACCATATATTTT
>once|TRBV6-1|NA|TRBJ2-7
CASSTTYGSYEQYF
TGTGCCAGCAGCACGACTTACGGCTCCTACGAGCAGTACTTC
>NA|TRBV5-1|NA|TRBJ2-5
CASSWASLDQTQYF
TGCGCCAGCAGTTGGGCGAGTCTTGATCAGACCCAGTACTTC
>NA|TRBV7-2|TRBD2|TRBJ2-2
CASSLGQRLAGSTGELFF
TGTGCCAGCAGCTTAGGTCAGAGACTAGCGGGTTCCACCGGGGAGCTGTTTTTT
>once|TRBV6-5|NA|TRBJ1-5
CASGRGGGQPQHF
TGTGCCAGCGGGAGGGGTGGTGGCCAGCCCCAGCATTTT
>NA|TRBV2|NA|TRBJ2-2
CASSEIANTGELFF
TGTGCCAGCAGTGAAATAGCGAACACCGGGGAGCTGTTTTTT
>NA|TRBV6-1|NA|TRBJ2-6
CASGGAGGANVLTF
TGTGCCAGCGGGGGGGCGGGAGGGGCCAACGTCCTGACTTTC
>NA|TRBV7-8|NA|TRBJ1-3
CASSRRAGNTIYF
TGTGCCAGCAGCCGCCGGGCTGGAAACACCATATATTTT
>NA|TRBV7-2|TRBD1|TRBJ2-5
CASSLGQGAQETQYF
TGTGCCAGCAGCTTAGGACAGGGGGCTCAAGAGACCCAGTACTTC
>NA|TRBV29-1|TRBD1|TRBJ2-4
CSVLQGVGNIQYF
TGCAGCGTCCTACAGGGGGTTGGGAACATTCAGTACTTC
>NA|TRBV10-3|TRBD2|TRBJ2-3
CAISEREVPDTQYF
TGTGCCATCAGTGAGCGGGAGGTCCCAGATACGCAGTATTTT
>NA|TRBV27|NA|TRBJ2-7
CASSLRSRGFEIYEQYF
TGTGCCAGCAGTTTAAGGTCCAGGGGATTCGAGATCTACGAGCAGTACTTC
>once|TRBV9|TRBD1|TRBJ1-4
CASSVQTGTGIPTNEKLFF
TGTGCCAGCAGCGTACAAACCGGGACAGGGATACCGACTAATGAAAAACTGTTTTTT
>NA|TRBV5-1|NA|TRBJ1-4
CASGEGASRANEKLFF
TGCGCCAGCGGGGAAGGGGCGAGTAGAGCTAATGAAAAACTGTTTTTT
>NA|TRBV11-2|TRBD1|TRBJ1-2
CASSPLRRQGVSGYTF
TGTGCCAGCAGCCCGTTGAGGAGACAGGGAGTGAGCGGCTACACCTTC
>NA|TRBV6-1|NA|TRBJ2-4
CASHSGRRDIQYF
TGTGCCAGCCATAGCGGAAGGAGGGACATTCAGTACTTC
>NA|TRBV7-9|NA|TRBJ1-1
CASSMWGRGTTEAFF
TGTGCCAGCAGCATGTGGGGTCGGGGGACGACTGAAGCTTTCTTT
>NA|TRBV6-1|NA|TRBJ1-2
CASSEMGADGYTF
TGTGCCAGCAGTGAAATGGGGGCGGATGGCTACACCTTC
>NA|TRBV6-1|TRBD1|TRBJ2-1
CASSEPYRDRETQFF
TGTGCCAGCAGTGAACCCTACCGGGACAGGGAGACCCAGTTCTTC
>NA|TRBV5-6|NA|TRBJ2-7
CASGRGLLTYEQYF
TGTGCCAGCGGGCGGGGTCTCCTTACCTACGAGCAGTACTTC
>NA|TRBV7-3|TRBD1|TRBJ1-2
CASSLSDRGALGHGYTF
TGTGCCAGCAGCTTATCCGACAGGGGTGCTTTGGGGCATGGCTACACCTTC
>NA|TRBV25-1|TRBD1|TRBJ2-7
CATVGRDRESDEQYF
TGTGCCACGGTAGGACGGGACAGGGAAAGTGACGAGCAGTACTTC
>NA|TRBV28|TRBD1|TRBJ1-2
CASSFTGTEGSLNYGYTF
TGTGCCAGCAGTTTCACCGGGACAGAGGGAAGTTTAAACTATGGCTACACCTTC
>NA|TRBV6-1|TRBD1|TRBJ1-5
CASRDGTADNQPQHF
TGTGCCAGCAGAGACGGGACAGCTGACAATCAGCCCCAGCATTTT
>NA|TRBV19|NA|TRBJ1-2
CASSIDRQSLYGYTF
TGTGCCAGTAGTATAGATCGACAGTCCCTCTATGGCTACACCTTC
>NA|TRBV5-1|NA|TRBJ2-3
CASSLVLSRYTDTQYF
TGCGCCAGCAGCTTGGTCCTTTCGCGGTACACAGATACGCAGTATTTT
>NA|TRBV5-1|NA|TRBJ1-4
CASSLGDEKLFF
TGCGCCAGCAGCTTAGGGGATGAAAAACTGTTTTTT
>NA|TRBV28|NA|TRBJ1-5
CASRLGQENQPQHF
TGTGCCAGCAGGCTGGGACAAGAAAATCAGCCCCAGCATTTT
>NA|TRBV5-5|NA|TRBJ1-4
CASSLGLGGEKLFF
TGTGCCAGCAGCCTAGGCCTCGGTGGTGAAAAACTGTTTTTT
>NA|TRBV29-1|TRBD1|TRBJ1-2
CSAPTGGASYGYTF
TGCAGCGCCCCGACAGGGGGCGCGAGCTATGGCTACACCTTC
>NA|TRBV6-5|NA|TRBJ2-2
CASWGRSPGELFF
TGTGCCAGCTGGGGGAGGTCCCCCGGGGAGCTGTTTTTT
>few|TRBV4-2|TRBD1|TRBJ1-3
CASSQDRGAGNTIYF
TGTGCCAGCAGCCAAGACAGGGGGGCTGGAAACACCATATATTTT
>once|TRBV6-4|NA|TRBJ2-3
CASSDSSGGGTDTQYF
TGTGCCAGCAGTGACTCCTCCGGAGGTGGCACAGATACGCAGTATTTT
>NA|TRBV7-2|TRBD2|TRBJ2-3
CASGGGASDTQYF
TGTGCCAGCGGCGGGGGGGCATCAGATACGCAGTATTTT